This is a list of T cell receptor beta chains from one sample in a study of cytomegalovirus exposure and HLA in healthy donors. The method was immunoSEQ multiplex PCR; TCRdb's version includes in-frame clones alone and lacks a portion of them. Of around 130,000 clones in the sample, about nine tenths are singletons; the top ten hold around 3.4%. The sample was PBMCs. The source of these receptors is a young man in good health and CMV-seronegative. The CDR3 runs from the conserved cysteine through the conserved F or W. A D gene is named only where the DNA matches it firmly. A clone size is listed for some rows: how often the clone was seen (once, few, many), or a class if it is expanded.

V gene	J gene	D gene	clone size	CDR3 protein	CDR3 DNA
TRBV7-9	TRBJ2-7	-	-	CASSLRGYEQYF	TGTGCCAGCAGCTTAAGGGGATACGAGCAGTACTTC
TRBV5-1	TRBJ1-3	-	-	CASSLAPVASSGNTIYF	TGCGCCAGCAGCTTGGCCCCGGTAGCGAGCTCTGGAAACACCATATATTTT
TRBV9	TRBJ2-1	TRBD2	-	CASSARPTSGVYNEQFF	TGTGCCAGCAGCGCTCGTCCAACTAGCGGGGTCTACAATGAGCAGTTCTTC
TRBV6-5	TRBJ1-5	TRBD1	once	CASSQQGHSNQPQHF	TGTGCCAGCAGTCAACAGGGGCATAGCAATCAGCCCCAGCATTTT
TRBV18	TRBJ2-7	TRBD2	-	CASSPTRGGYEQYF	TGTGCCAGCTCACCAACGCGGGGGGGCTACGAGCAGTACTTC
TRBV11-2	TRBJ1-3	-	-	CASSLVAGDSGNTIYF	TGTGCCAGCAGCTTAGTGGCAGGGGATTCTGGAAACACCATATATTTT
TRBV5-1	TRBJ2-2	-	-	CASSFFRDTGELFF	TGCGCCAGCAGCTTCTTCCGGGACACCGGGGAGCTGTTTTTT
TRBV5-1	TRBJ2-2	TRBD2	-	CASRIPGPGGDTGELFF	TGCGCCAGCAGAATTCCGGGACCTGGGGGGGACACCGGGGAGCTGTTTTTT
TRBV4-1	TRBJ1-1	-	-	CASSLVTGMNTEAFF	TGCGCCAGCAGCCTAGTGACAGGAATGAACACTGAAGCTTTCTTT
TRBV9	TRBJ2-7	-	-	CASSLDPAGRYEQYF	TGTGCCAGCAGCCTCGATCCGGCGGGGAGGTACGAGCAGTACTTC
TRBV4-1	TRBJ2-3	-	-	CATRGVRTDTQYF	TGCGCCACCCGGGGAGTACGCACAGATACGCAGTATTTT
TRBV5-1	TRBJ1-1	TRBD1	-	CASSYGQGGGTEAFF	TGCGCCAGCAGCTACGGACAGGGTGGCGGCACTGAAGCTTTCTTT
TRBV20-1	TRBJ2-1	TRBD2	-	CSVPRGGEQFF	TGCAGTGTCCCTCGGGGGGGTGAGCAGTTCTTC
TRBV7-9	TRBJ2-5	-	-	CATAIQGQETQYF	TGTGCCACCGCAATCCAGGGGCAAGAGACCCAGTACTTC
TRBV19	TRBJ2-2	TRBD1	-	CASKTGGSGTGELFF	TGTGCCAGTAAGACAGGGGGTTCGGGAACCGGGGAGCTGTTTTTT
TRBV5-6	TRBJ1-3	-	many	CASSFRAGSGNTIYF	TGTGCCAGCAGCTTCCGGGCGGGATCTGGAAACACCATATATTTT
TRBV7-2	TRBJ2-7	-	-	CASSLRQQTAYEQYF	TGTGCCAGCAGCTTGAGACAGCAAACCGCCTACGAGCAGTACTTC
TRBV2	TRBJ1-1	-	-	CASSFPGGDTEAFF	TGTGCCAGCAGCTTTCCGGGAGGGGACACTGAAGCTTTCTTT
TRBV19	TRBJ2-7	TRBD1	-	CASSPRQGSYEQYF	TGTGCCAGTAGTCCCCGACAGGGCTCCTACGAGCAGTACTTC
TRBV7-9	TRBJ1-6	TRBD1	-	CASSLGQTNSPLHF	TGTGCCAGCAGCTTGGGACAGACTAATTCACCCCTCCACTTT
TRBV14	TRBJ2-7	-	-	CASSPLSQGPYEQYF	TGTGCCAGCAGCCCCCTGTCCCAGGGCCCCTACGAGCAGTACTTC
TRBV7-9	TRBJ2-4	-	-	CAYRVRNIQYF	TGTGCCTATCGGGTCCGGAACATTCAGTACTTC
TRBV10-1	TRBJ2-2	TRBD2	-	CASSGERGGVGELFF	TGCGCCAGCAGTGGGGAGCGGGGGGGCGTCGGGGAGCTGTTTTTT
TRBV7-9	TRBJ2-3	TRBD2	-	CASSLGGGVGRTQYF	TGTGCCAGCAGCTTAGGTGGGGGGGTAGGTAGAACGCAGTATTTT
TRBV5-5	TRBJ1-5	-	-	CASSKADTYSNQPQHF	TGTGCCAGCAGCAAAGCCGACACTTATAGCAATCAGCCCCAGCATTTT
TRBV2	TRBJ2-7	TRBD1	-	CASTGGSFSEQYF	TGTGCCAGCACAGGGGGCAGCTTTAGTGAGCAGTACTTC
TRBV5-6	TRBJ2-7	TRBD2	-	CASSEVGLAGREQYF	TGTGCCAGCAGCGAAGTGGGACTAGCGGGGCGCGAGCAGTACTTC
TRBV28	TRBJ2-7	-	-	CASSFPRSTYEQYF	TGTGCCAGCAGTTTCCCCAGGTCCACCTACGAGCAGTACTTC
TRBV7-6	TRBJ1-1	TRBD1	once	CASSLSRGLGTEAFF	TGTGCCAGCAGCTTATCTAGGGGGCTTGGCACTGAAGCTTTCTTT
TRBV11-2	TRBJ1-1	-	-	CASSFQGVTEAFF	TGTGCCAGCAGCTTTCAGGGCGTTACTGAAGCTTTCTTT
TRBV18	TRBJ2-2	-	-	CASSPINTGTGELFF	TGTGCCAGCTCACCGATAAATACAGGAACCGGGGAGCTGTTTTTT
TRBV5-1	TRBJ2-7	TRBD1	-	CASSLGAGTDEQYF	TGCGCCAGCAGCTTGGGCGCAGGGACAGACGAGCAGTACTTC
TRBV29-1	TRBJ1-1	-	-	CSVTGLNTEAFF	TGCAGCGTCACAGGGTTGAACACTGAAGCTTTCTTT
TRBV23-1	TRBJ1-1	-	-	CARYPTGEAFF	TGCGCCAGATATCCGACAGGTGAAGCTTTCTTT
TRBV4-3	TRBJ2-2	-	-	CASGQQMNTGELFF	TGCGCCAGCGGGCAACAAATGAACACCGGGGAGCTGTTTTTT
TRBV19	TRBJ2-2	TRBD1	few	CASRTGFGTGELFF	TGTGCCAGCAGGACAGGTTTCGGCACCGGGGAGCTGTTTTTT
TRBV21-1	TRBJ1-1	-	-	CASSKPGGTPCYEAFF	TGTGCCAGCAGCAAACCGGGGGGTACCCCCTGTTATGAAGCTTTCTTT
TRBV6-1	TRBJ2-2	TRBD1	-	CASRLTGMNTGELFF	TGTGCCAGCAGATTGACAGGGATGAACACCGGGGAGCTGTTTTTT
TRBV27	TRBJ2-2	TRBD2	-	CASRGGMNTGELFF	TGTGCCAGCAGGGGGGGGATGAACACCGGGGAGCTGTTTTTT
TRBV6-6	TRBJ1-5	-	-	CASSTPGDNDQPQHF	TGTGCCAGCAGTACTCCTGGGGACAATGATCAGCCCCAGCATTTT
TRBV13	TRBJ1-2	-	-	CASSPQTGTFDYGYTF	TGTGCCAGCAGCCCCCAGACAGGAACGTTTGACTATGGCTACACCTTC
TRBV4-1	TRBJ2-3	-	-	CAVGGDQTDTQYF	TGCGCCGTAGGCGGGGATCAAACAGATACGCAGTATTTT
TRBV4-2	TRBJ2-7	TRBD1	few	CASSQWDRGRYEQYF	TGTGCCAGCAGCCAATGGGACAGGGGACGGTACGAGCAGTACTTC
TRBV7-6	TRBJ1-3	-	-	CASSLEDSSGNTIYF	TGTGCCAGCAGCTTAGAGGACAGCTCTGGAAACACCATATATTTT
TRBV28	TRBJ1-5	-	-	CASSLAVQPQHF	TGTGCCAGCAGTTTGGCGGTCCAGCCCCAGCATTTT
TRBV7-3	TRBJ1-2	-	-	CASSSNQGYGYTF	TGTGCCAGCAGCTCTAACCAGGGCTATGGCTACACCTTC
TRBV7-2	TRBJ1-6	-	-	CASRGLTVENSPLHF	TGTGCCAGCAGGGGACTGACAGTAGAAAATTCACCCCTCCACTTT
TRBV5-1	TRBJ2-3	TRBD2	-	CASSTIAGSFTDTQYF	TGCGCCAGCAGTACCATAGCGGGGAGCTTCACAGATACGCAGTATTTT
TRBV6-5	TRBJ1-4	-	-	CASSRQGKEKLFF	TGTGCCAGCAGTCGTCAGGGGAAGGAAAAACTGTTTTTT
TRBV14	TRBJ1-4	-	-	CASSQDSLVVGRSRGKLFF	TGTGCCAGCAGCCAAGACTCGTTGGTGGTTGGTCGGTCTAGGGGAAAACTGTTTTTT
TRBV27	TRBJ1-1	-	-	CASSLSWGQRNTEAFF	TGTGCCAGCAGTTTAAGTTGGGGCCAAAGGAACACTGAAGCTTTCTTT
TRBV2	TRBJ2-7	-	-	CASSSYYEQYF	TGTGCCAGCAGTTCCTATTACGAGCAGTACTTC
TRBV19	TRBJ1-3	-	-	CASSPSAARAGNTIYF	TGTGCCAGTAGTCCCTCTGCGGCCCGGGCTGGAAACACCATATATTTT
TRBV7-2	TRBJ1-5	-	-	CASSPGSNQPQHF	TGTGCCAGCAGCCCGGGAAGCAATCAGCCCCAGCATTTT